This T cell receptor (beta chain) was captured in a study of OX40 agonist ivuxolimab in advanced cancers. Study-level information: Administration of intravenous ivuxolimab to patients occurred every 2 weeks at 0.01 to 10 mg/kg.

The data were produced by immunoSEQ multiplex PCR, yet TCRdb's version contains in-frame clones alone and is incomplete. The sample contains about 110,000 clones, approximately 89% of which appear only once. The germline V gene has CDR1 MNHEY and CDR2 SVGAGI. V was clipped by 2 bases and J by 6 bases, with 5 bases between them. The CDR3 contains 12 residues. This clonotype was obtained from an adult with an advanced solid tumor such as melanoma, head and neck, liver or kidney cancer. The starting material was CD4+ or CD8+ T cells sorted from blood, obtained in a trial of the OX40 agonist ivuxolimab. The chain has TRBV6-5 and TRBJ1-5; TRBD1 is a possible D gene (5 bases). The CDR3 protein is CASSYGGQPQHF. The DNA for the CDR3 is TGTGCCAGCAGTTACGGGGGTCAGCCCCAGCATTTT.